The clone carrying this TCR beta chain was recorded a few times. Germline-derived CDR1 and CDR2 are SQVTM and ANQGSEA. V lost 3 bases, J lost 6 bases, and 5 bases stayed unmatched. The CDR3 is 13 residues long. This PCR relied on a set of 60 Vbeta primers and 13 Jbeta primers. Produced via immunoSEQ multiplex PCR; TCRdb's table is partial and in-frame only. The repertoire holds under 130,000 clones, with roughly 15% as singletons. The data derive from a study of cytomegalovirus exposure and HLA in healthy donors. This TCR was recovered from a female donor in good health and CMV-seronegative. What was sequenced was PBMCs. This rearrangement joins TRBV29-1 to TRBJ2-1, with 7 positions matching TRBD2. The CDR3 loop is CSVDVGLLNEQFF. The CDR3 coding sequence is TGCAGCGTTGACGTGGGACTACTCAATGAGCAGTTCTTC.